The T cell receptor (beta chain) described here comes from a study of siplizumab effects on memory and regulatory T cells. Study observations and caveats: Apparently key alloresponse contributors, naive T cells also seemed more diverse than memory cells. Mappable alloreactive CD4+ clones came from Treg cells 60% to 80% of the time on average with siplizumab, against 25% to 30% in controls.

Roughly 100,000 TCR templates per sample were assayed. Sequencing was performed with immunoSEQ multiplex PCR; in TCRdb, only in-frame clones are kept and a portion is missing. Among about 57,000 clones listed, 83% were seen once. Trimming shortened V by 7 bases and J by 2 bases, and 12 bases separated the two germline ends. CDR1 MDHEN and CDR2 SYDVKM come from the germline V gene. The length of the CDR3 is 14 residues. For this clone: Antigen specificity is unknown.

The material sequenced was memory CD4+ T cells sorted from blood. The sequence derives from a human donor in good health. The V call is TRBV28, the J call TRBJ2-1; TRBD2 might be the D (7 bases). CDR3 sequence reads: CASTSGGPYNEQFF. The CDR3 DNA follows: TGTGCCAGCACTTCGGGGGGCCCCTACAATGAGCAGTTCTTC.